The T cell receptor (beta chain) under discussion was sequenced for a study of cytomegalovirus exposure and HLA in healthy donors. Unrecorded immune exposures were likely, despite nominal health at sampling. V lost 3 bases to trimming and J lost 7 bases, with 7 bases between them. Germline CDR1 reads MDHEN; CDR2 reads SYDVKM. The CDR3 is made up of 12 amino acids. PCR primers comprised 60 Vbeta and 13 Jbeta primers. Some clones are missing from TCRdb's copy, which holds only in-frame ones; the method was immunoSEQ multiplex PCR. Of 75,000 to 100,000 clones in the sample, 60% to 80% were seen once. At least ten counts were recorded for this clone. Its antigen is not known. Whole-study results and caveats: A highly shared variant cluster was judged a likely technical artifact. A later analysis found that most CMV-associated TCR beta chains appeared HLA-restricted. Prior analysis indicated that the majority of TCR beta V segments exhibited productivity approximately 87% or approximately 30% of the time.

The sample taken for sequencing was PBMCs. V and J are TRBV28 and TRBJ1-5; D is uncertain. The sequence derives from a man aged 55 to 70 in good health and CMV-seronegative. CDR3 protein: CASSFVGQPQHF. CDR3 nucleotide sequence: TGTGCCAGCAGTTTTGTGGGCCAGCCCCAGCATTTT.